The 5 T cell receptor beta chains below were found in one sample sequenced in a study of radiation and T cells in renal cell carcinoma. Method: immunoSEQ multiplex PCR; TCRdb's copy keeps in-frame clones and lacks some. Altogether roughly 170,000 clones are present, about 85% being singletons, with the ten largest covering roughly 12%. Time point given: blood 4 weeks post-SBRT, at nephrectomy. Treatment described: 15 Gy SBRT to primary tumor, nephrectomy 4 weeks later. The specimen comprised blood, sampled from a patient whose treatment included radiotherapy and nephrectomy. The receptors shown here come from a woman in her forties or fifties with renal cell carcinoma.

The rearrangement joins TRBV6-5 to TRBJ2-7; no definite D call. The germline CDR1 and CDR2 sequences are MNHEY and SVGAGI. V lost 2 bases and J 3 bases, leaving 8 bases between the germline ends. The CDR3 runs 13 residues. CDR3 loop: CASSYDDRYEQYF. CDR3 bases: TGTGCCAGCAGTTACGATGACCGCTACGAGCAGTACTTC.

This clone occurred once. The CDR3 region is CAMNSANTGELFF. CDR3 DNA: TGTGCCATGAACAGCGCGAACACCGGGGAGCTGTTTTTT. This sequence joins TRBV10-3 and TRBJ2-2; D is unresolved. Trimming stripped 9 bases from V and 0 bases from J, with 8 bases between. There are 13 residues in the CDR3. The germline CDR1 and CDR2 sequences are ENHRY and SYGVKD.

The chain couples TRBV9 to TRBJ1-2, with a weak D call TRBD1 (6 bases). The germline V gene has CDR1 SGDLS and CDR2 YYNGEE. This CDR3 comprises 13 residues. V was cut by 1 base and J by 4 bases, with 8 bases left in between. CDR3 region: CASSVRGSYGYTF. Written as DNA, the CDR3 is TGTGCCAGCAGCGTAAGGGGGAGCTATGGCTACACCTTC.

The chain employs TRBV2 and TRBJ2-5; possible D gene TRBD2, 5 bases. V was clipped by 4 bases and J by 2 bases, with 11 bases between them. Germline CDR1 and CDR2: SNHLY and FYNNEI. This CDR3 is 14 amino acids long. The CDR3 DNA reads TGTGCCAGCAGTGTCGGGGTATGGCAAGAGACCCAGTACTTC. Its translation is CASSVGVWQETQYF.

J is TRBJ1-1 and V is TRBV5-6, with D uncertain. The V and J ends lost 1 base and 0 bases respectively, with 4 bases between them. The CDR3 has 13 residues. The germline V gene has CDR1 SGHDT and CDR2 YYEEEE. CDR3 sequence reads: CASSLLLNTEAFF. The CDR3 DNA sequence: TGTGCCAGCAGCTTGTTATTGAACACTGAAGCTTTCTTT.